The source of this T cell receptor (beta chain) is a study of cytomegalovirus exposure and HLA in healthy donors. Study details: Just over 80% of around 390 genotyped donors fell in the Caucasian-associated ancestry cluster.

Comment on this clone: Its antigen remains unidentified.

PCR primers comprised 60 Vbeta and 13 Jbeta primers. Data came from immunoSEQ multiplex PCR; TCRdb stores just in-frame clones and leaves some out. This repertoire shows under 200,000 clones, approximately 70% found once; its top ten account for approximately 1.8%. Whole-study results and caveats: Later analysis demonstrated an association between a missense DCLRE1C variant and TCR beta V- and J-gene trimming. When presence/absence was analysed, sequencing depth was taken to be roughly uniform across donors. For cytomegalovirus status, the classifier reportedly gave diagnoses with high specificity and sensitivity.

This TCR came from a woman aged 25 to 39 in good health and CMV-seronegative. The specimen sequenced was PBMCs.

CDR3 sequence: CSASQAFAAFF. CDR3 in DNA: TGCAGTGCTAGTCAGGCATTCGCGGCTTTCTTT. The chain carries TRBV20-1 and TRBJ1-1, with D unresolved. This CDR3 contains 11 residues. Trimming removed 3 bases from V and 11 bases from J, with 13 bases in between. The germline V gene has CDR1 DFQATT and CDR2 SNEGSKA (reference sequence).